This T cell receptor (beta chain) was profiled in a study of CD8 T cells in Susac syndrome (dated by TCRdb to about 2019). Notes on the research overall: The study used repertoire sequencing to test whether antigen drove CD8+ T cell activation and differentiation in Susac syndrome. Clonality of the CD8+ T cell repertoire was compared between around 13 healthy donors, about 14 Susac syndrome patients and some 15 multiple sclerosis patients. The paper's findings and limits, for the study overall: The number of individuals in the TCR sequencing and HLA analysis was recognized as being relatively small.

CDR1 and CDR2, looked up from the germline V gene (reference sequence), are DFQATT and SNEGSKA. Including cysteine and phenylalanine, the CDR3 has 11 amino acids. Only CDR3 DNA remains: 33 bases, in frame from the first base. Between the V and J ends, shortened by 5 bases and 7 bases respectively, the junction contains 9 bases. RNA was extracted using the RNeasy kit, and roughly 0.5 to 1 microgram was reverse transcribed with random hexamers. The immunoSEQ multiplex PCR assay, which covers 54 Vbeta and 13 Jbeta segments, was used to amplify TCR beta CDR3 regions. PCR amplification bias was corrected using a synthetic template baseline for primer optimization and computational correction. Under the source paper's analysis protocol: Reads were assigned to V, D and J genes according to IMGT and analyzed in immunoSEQ Analyzer, with only productive sequences retained. Clonality was computed as one minus Shannon entropy normalized by log2 of the number of productive unique sequences. For each patient and control, public and private clones were evaluated among the 100 most prevalent clones. Susac-specific clones were defined as absent from healthy and MS cohorts, around 980 published viral clones and other ImmuneACCESS disease sequences. TCRdb reran the public reads through fastp at Q25 and MiXCR, keeping productive beta chains. Rows merge per CDR3 protein into single entries with the most common DNA and genes. TCRdb, not the original authors, processed these V and J calls. The table for this sample lists around 300,000 distinct CDR3 sequences; around 91% of them were counted only once. The ten largest make up approximately 0.2% of the sample.

Details on this clonotype: The clone's antigen remains unknown. Base qualities are missing; no much larger clone stands one base away.

Peripheral blood CD8+ and CD4+ T cells from healthy donors, Susac syndrome patients and multiple sclerosis patients were profiled by high-throughput TCR beta sequencing. The multiple sclerosis controls were treatment-naive patients whose relapsing-remitting disease, either stable or active, fulfilled the revised McDonald criteria. Bulk CD8+ and CD4+ T cells were purified by magnetic negative isolation, while CD8+ TEMRA cells were enriched using FACS. Blood was collected in EDTA tubes and processed within 24 hours, with PBMCs isolated through density gradient centrifugation. PBMCs intended for TCR sequencing were cryopreserved in liquid nitrogen and were subsequently thawed in a 37 degrees C water bath. Purity of sorted or isolated CD4+, CD8+ and CD8+ TEMRA cells was at least 90%.

Sequencing was done on a sample of CD8+ T cells from PBMCs. The chain is encoded by TRBV20-1 joined to TRBJ2-1; the D gene is perhaps TRBD1, on 5 matching bases. This clonotype was obtained from a human donor with multiple sclerosis. The nucleotide sequence reads TGCAGTGCTTTTAGGGGAAATGAGCAGTTCTTC. Translated, this is CSAFRGNEQFF.